Below are 32 T cell receptor beta chains sequenced from a single sample in a study of cytomegalovirus exposure and HLA in healthy donors. The PCR used 60 Vbeta and 13 Jbeta primers. Profiled with immunoSEQ multiplex PCR; TCRdb holds only in-frame clones, not every one. Among fewer than 200,000 clones listed, about 77% were seen once. The specimen sequenced was PBMCs. These receptors all come from a man in his sixties in good health and CMV-seronegative.

This chain uses TRBV7-8 with TRBJ2-5; weak D call: TRBD1 (6 bases). The end of the DNA fits TRBJ2-7 better, so the J call may be wrong. The CDR3 extends over 15 amino acids. The germline CDR1 and CDR2 sequences are SGHVS and FQNEAQ. The CDR3 sequence: CASSQPTGIVYEQYF. Written as DNA, the CDR3 is TGTGCCAGCAGCCAGCCTACAGGGATAGTCTACGAGCAGTACTTC.

The genes are TRBV5-1 and TRBJ1-1; 8 bases fit TRBD1. V shed 4 bases and J 3 bases; nucleotides not matched to a gene: 8. The CDR3 is 15 residues long. Germline CDR1 is SGHRS and CDR2 is YFSETQ. In nucleotides, the CDR3 is TGCGCCAGCAGCCAGACAGGGGCTTCGGACACTGAAGCTTTCTTT. Its protein product is CASSQTGASDTEAFF.

This clone occurred a few times. This chain links TRBV6-5 with TRBJ1-2; 8 nucleotides align to TRBD1. Germline loops: CDR1 MNHEY, CDR2 SVGAGI. The CDR3 totals 13 residues. V lost 5 bases and J lost 3; bases outside the gene matches: 2. This CDR3 is CASSPDRDYGYTF. CDR3 sequence (DNA): TGTGCCAGCAGTCCGGACAGGGACTATGGCTACACCTTC.

Turning to this clone: This sample includes further DNA sequences coding for the same CDR3. The chain links TRBV7-6 to TRBJ2-5; D call uncertain. Between the trimmed V and J ends, which lost 1 base and 5 bases, there was a span of 8 bases. CDR3 size: 13 residues. Germline V lookup: CDR1 SGHVS, CDR2 FNYEAQ. As DNA, the CDR3 is TGTGCCAGCAGCTTAGTAGCCCGCGAGACCCAGTACTTC. This encodes CASSLVARETQYF.

The rearrangement links TRBV19 to TRBJ2-5; D possibly corresponds to TRBD1 (6 bases). Germline CDR1 and CDR2: LNHDA and SQIVND (reference sequence). V was cut by 4 bases and J by 2 bases, with 20 bases left in between. The length of the CDR3 is 17 residues. The CDR3 DNA reads TGTGCCAGTAGTAGCGGATACCGGACAGCGGATCAAGAGACCCAGTACTTC. Its translation: CASSSGYRTADQETQYF.

The chain uses TRBV5-1 and TRBJ1-3; 9 bases fit TRBD1. CDR1 is SGHRS and CDR2 is YFSETQ in the germline V gene. With V trimmed by 0 bases and J by 4 bases, 8 bases remained unmatched. This CDR3 is 17 amino acids long. The CDR3 DNA reads TGCGCCAGCAGCTTGGACTCGTCGACAGGGGGAGGAAACACCATATATTTT. This codes for CASSLDSSTGGGNTIYF.

This clone was counted between two and nine times. The chain joins TRBV4-1 to TRBJ1-2; the D gene is possibly TRBD1 (5 bases). V was cut by 3 bases and J by 0 bases, with 14 bases left in between. Germline-derived CDR1 and CDR2 are MGHRA and YSYEKL. This CDR3 comprises 16 residues. CDR3 DNA sequence: TGCGCCAGCAGCCATGGCCGACAGCCCCCTAACTATGGCTACACCTTC. Its translation is CASSHGRQPPNYGYTF.

This rearrangement joins TRBV29-1 to TRBJ1-2; 9 nucleotides line up with TRBD1. This CDR3 has 14 amino acids. J was trimmed by 3 bases and V by 5 bases; bases with no gene match: 7. Per germline, CDR1 SQVTM and CDR2 ANQGSEA. CDR3 nucleotides: TGCAGCGTTCCTGGGACAGGGAGGCACTATGGCTACACCTTC. Encoded protein: CSVPGTGRHYGYTF.

This chain links TRBV18 with TRBJ1-3, with unresolved D. The CDR3 extends over 15 amino acids. The V end was cut by 4 bases, the J end by 2 bases, with 12 bases between. Germline V lookup: CDR1 KGHSH, CDR2 LQKENI. As DNA, the CDR3 is TGTGCCAGCTCACAAACCTTCGACACTGGAAACACCATATATTTT. Translating gives CASSQTFDTGNTIYF.

This clone came up once. CDR3: CSIWTGVNTGELFF. CDR3 coding DNA: TGCAGCATCTGGACAGGGGTGAACACCGGGGAGCTGTTTTTT. J is TRBJ2-2 and V is TRBV29-1, with TRBD1 matching 9 bases. This CDR3 has 14 amino acids. Trimming at V came to 8 bases and at J to 1 base, leaving 5 bases not matched to a gene. CDR1 and CDR2 (germline): SQVTM, ANQGSEA.

V is TRBV7-8 and J is TRBJ1-5; no clear D. CDR3 size: 15 residues. V shed 0 bases and J shed 1 base, with 7 bases lying between them. Germline CDR1 is SGHVS and CDR2 is FQNEAQ. This chain's CDR3 is CASSLAGRSNQPQHF. CDR3 nucleotides: TGTGCCAGCAGCTTAGCGGGCAGAAGCAATCAGCCCCAGCATTTT. The variable domain in full, completed from reference TRBV7-8 and TRBJ1-5, reads GAGVSQSPRYKVAKRGQDVALRCDPISGHVSLFWYQQALGQGPEFLTYFQNEAQLDKSGLPSDRFFAERPEGSVSTLKIQRTQQEDSAVYLCASSLAGRSNQPQHFGDGTRLSIL.

This chain connects TRBV5-8 to TRBJ2-7; D gene ambiguous. With 5 bases removed from V and 1 base from J, the gap between germline ends came to 7 bases. This CDR3 has 12 residues. Germline V lookup: CDR1 SGHTS, CDR2 YDEGEE. CDR3 sequence: CASSRASYEQYF. CDR3 in DNA: TGTGCCAGCAGTCGCGCTTCCTACGAGCAGTACTTC. Using reference TRBV5-8 and TRBJ2-7 for the parts outside the CDR3, the full variable domain is EAGVTQSPTHLIKTRGQQATLRCSPISGHTSVYWYQQALGLGLQFLLWYDEGEERNRGNFPPRFSGRQFPNYSSELNVNALELEDSALYLCASSRASYEQYFGPGTRLTVT.

V usage is TRBV19 and J usage is TRBJ2-7; D not resolved. This CDR3 is 14 amino acids long. Looked up from germline, CDR1 is LNHDA and CDR2 is SQIVND (reference sequence). V was pared by 3 bases and J by 0 bases, with 9 bases between. The CDR3 DNA reads TGTGCCAGTAGTATGGAGCTAACCTCCTACGAGCAGTACTTC. It encodes CASSMELTSYEQYF. The full variable domain, rest sourced from reference TRBV19 and TRBJ2-7, is DGGITQSPKYLFRKEGQNVTLSCEQNLNHDAMYWYRQDPGQGLRLIYYSQIVNDFQKGDIAEGYSVSREKKESFPLTVTSAQKNPTAFYLCASSMELTSYEQYFGPGTRLTVT.

V usage is TRBV5-5 and J usage is TRBJ2-3, with D unclear. Trimming left V 4 bases short and J 3 bases short, with 12 bases between. This CDR3 comprises 14 residues. Germline assignment: CDR1 SGHKS and CDR2 YYEKEE (reference sequence). The CDR3 DNA reads TGTGCCAGCAGCGTCGGCCCCAGGACAGATACGCAGTATTTT. Translation gives CASSVGPRTDTQYF.

As DNA, the CDR3 is TGTGCCAGCAAGAAAGGGGCCCACGAGCAGTACTTC. Amino acids: CASKKGAHEQYF. The chain is built from TRBV6-5 and TRBJ2-7; D is possibly TRBD1 (5 bases). CDR1 is MNHEY and CDR2 is SVGAGI in the germline V gene. The CDR3 loop spans 12 amino acids. V shed 7 bases and J shed 5 bases, with 12 bases lying between them.

The chain couples TRBV4-1 to TRBJ1-5; no clear D. The CDR3 runs to 14 residues. The ends were cut back, 4 bases at V and 4 bases at J, with 11 bases in the middle. Germline CDR1 MGHRA, CDR2 YSYEKL. CDR3: CASSRIGANQPQHF. The CDR3 nucleotides are TGCGCCAGCAGCCGAATAGGAGCTAATCAGCCCCAGCATTTT.

This chain connects TRBV5-4 to TRBJ1-2; unclear D gene. The length of the CDR3 is 14 residues. The V and J ends lost 2 bases and 6 bases respectively, with 14 bases between them. CDR1 is SGHNT and CDR2 is YYREEE in the germline V gene (reference sequence). The CDR3 DNA follows: TGTGCCAGCAGCTTCCCCCCGGTTATTAATGGCTACACCTTC. It codes for CASSFPPVINGYTF. The variable domain in full, completed from reference TRBV5-4 and TRBJ1-2, reads ETGVTQSPTHLIKTRGQQVTLRCSSQSGHNTVSWYQQALGQGPQFIFQYYREEENGRGNFPPRFSGLQFPNYSSELNVNALELDDSALYLCASSFPPVINGYTFGSGTRLTVV.

V is TRBV4-3 and J is TRBJ2-3, with D possibly TRBD2 on 5 matching bases. Germline CDR1 is LGHNA and CDR2 is YSLEER. Trimming took off 2 bases at V and 2 bases at J, with 11 bases between the two ends. This CDR3 has 15 residues. This CDR3 is CASSQISGFTDTQYF. The CDR3 DNA sequence: TGCGCCAGCAGCCAAATCAGCGGCTTCACAGATACGCAGTATTTT.

The gene calls are TRBV7-9 and TRBJ1-1; 10 bases map to TRBD1. Germline V lookup: CDR1 SEHNR, CDR2 FQNEAQ (reference sequence). The CDR3 spans 15 residues. The J segment lost 4 bases and the V segment lost 5 bases, leaving 7 bases of the junction unmatched. CDR3 nucleotide sequence: TGTGCCAGCAGCGAGACAGGGGGCGCGGGCACTGAAGCTTTCTTT. Translated, it gives CASSETGGAGTEAFF.

The rearrangement links TRBV9 to TRBJ2-1; 8 nucleotides line up with TRBD2. The V segment lost 3 bases and the J segment 7 bases; nucleotides outside the gene matches: 9. Per germline, CDR1 SGDLS and CDR2 YYNGEE. CDR3 size: 15 residues. Here the CDR3 DNA reads TGTGCCAGCAGCGCGAGGACTGGCGGGGGGAATGAGCAGTTCTTC. It codes for CASSARTGGGNEQFF.

The rearrangement links TRBV7-9 to TRBJ2-7; possibly TRBD1 for D (5 bases). The germline V gene has CDR1 SEHNR and CDR2 FQNEAQ (reference sequence). The germline V and J ends were trimmed by 6 bases and 1 base, with 13 bases remaining between them. The CDR3 runs 14 residues. The CDR3 here is CASSLRQNSYEQYF. For the CDR3, the DNA is TGTGCCAGCAGTTTAAGACAGAATTCCTACGAGCAGTACTTC.

This chain joins TRBV27 and TRBJ1-2; TRBD1 matches 10 bases. In germline, CDR1 is MNHEY, CDR2 SMNVEV (reference sequence). V lost 3 bases, J lost 4 bases, and 14 bases stayed unmatched. The CDR3 sequence is 18 residues long. The CDR3 spells CASSLMTGGSRSGYGYTF. For the CDR3, the DNA is TGTGCCAGCAGTTTGATGACAGGGGGCAGTAGAAGCGGCTATGGCTACACCTTC.

The chain is built from TRBV6-4 and TRBJ2-3, with 9 bases lining up with TRBD2. There are 14 residues in the CDR3. In germline, CDR1 is MRHNA, CDR2 SNTAGT. The V segment lost 5 bases and the J segment 6 bases; nucleotides outside the gene matches: 6. The CDR3 is CASSHGTSSDTQYF. For the CDR3, the DNA is TGTGCCAGCAGTCACGGGACTAGCAGCGATACGCAGTATTTT.

The chain combines TRBV18 with TRBJ2-4, with D possibly matching TRBD1 (6 bases). Trimming took 2 bases from V and 9 from J, leaving 20 bases between them. This CDR3 has 16 residues. The germline gives CDR1 KGHSH, CDR2 LQKENI. CDR3 DNA sequence: TGTGCCAGCTCACCAGTAAGAGGTCAGGGGTCGGCCATTCAGTACTTC. Protein product: CASSPVRGQGSAIQYF.

The rearrangement joins TRBV18 to TRBJ1-1; TRBD1 is a possible D gene (5 bases). The germline CDR1 and CDR2 sequences are KGHSH and LQKENI. This CDR3 has 16 residues. Trimming pared 1 base from V and 2 bases from J, leaving 14 bases between. In DNA, the CDR3 is TGTGCCAGCTCACCACTTCAGGCAGGACAAAACACTGAAGCTTTCTTT. Its translation is CASSPLQAGQNTEAFF.

This clone occurred a few times. The J gene is TRBJ1-1, the V gene TRBV9, with 7 bases matching TRBD1. V shed 2 bases, J shed 4 bases, and the junction held 8 bases outside the gene matches. CDR1 is SGDLS and CDR2 is YYNGEE in the germline V gene. CDR3 length: 15 residues. The CDR3, as DNA: TGTGCCAGCAGCGTTGCGGGACAGATGGGCACTGAAGCTTTCTTT. It yields the protein CASSVAGQMGTEAFF.

This chain uses TRBV7-2 with TRBJ1-4; D remains unclear. The CDR3 has 17 amino acids. Per the germline V gene, CDR1 is SGHTA and CDR2 is FQGNSA. Trimming stripped 5 bases from V and 8 bases from J, with 24 bases between. The CDR3 DNA reads TGTGCCAGCAGCGTTTCCACGGACTCCCCTTTTCGGGAAAAACTGTTTTTT. As protein: CASSVSTDSPFREKLFF.

This clone was seen more than once but under ten times. The chain is built from TRBV6-1 and TRBJ2-2; 9 bases are a match to TRBD2. From germline, CDR1 is MNHNS and CDR2 SASEGT. The J segment lost 8 bases and the V segment lost 7 bases, leaving 8 bases of the junction unmatched. This CDR3 comprises 14 residues. CDR3 amino acids: CASTAGGPEGELFF. CDR3 sequence (DNA): TGTGCCAGCACGGCGGGGGGGCCCGAAGGGGAGCTGTTTTTT.

J is TRBJ1-1 and V is TRBV9; unclear D gene. This CDR3 has 14 residues. V dropped 2 bases and J dropped 2 bases, with 10 bases sitting between them. Germline V lookup: CDR1 SGDLS, CDR2 YYNGEE. The CDR3 loop is CASSVGVSNTEAFF. CDR3 coding DNA: TGTGCCAGCAGCGTGGGAGTCTCAAACACTGAAGCTTTCTTT.

The genes are TRBV10-3 and TRBJ2-1; D is ambiguous. Trimming pared 6 bases from V and 0 bases from J, leaving 6 bases between. There are 13 residues in the CDR3. The germline V gene has CDR1 ENHRY and CDR2 SYGVKD. The CDR3 nucleotides are TGTGCCATCAGATCAGTCTCCTACAATGAGCAGTTCTTC. Its protein is CAIRSVSYNEQFF.

The chain has TRBV18 and TRBJ2-7; 7 bases align to TRBD1. Germline V lookup: CDR1 KGHSH, CDR2 LQKENI. This CDR3 spans 14 amino acids. V was pared by 1 base and J by 4 bases, with 4 bases of the junction left unmatched. CDR3 residues: CASSPLGQTYEQYF. The CDR3 DNA follows: TGTGCCAGCTCACCACTGGGACAGACGTACGAGCAGTACTTC.

The chain couples TRBV11-3 to TRBJ2-1; the match to TRBD2 covers 13 bases. CDR1 is SGHNT and CDR2 is YENEEA in the germline V gene. V lost 0 bases, J lost 9 bases, and 5 bases stayed unmatched. CDR3 length: 16 residues. CDR3 coding DNA: TGTGCCAGCAGCTTAGAACTAGCGGGGGGGCGCAGTGAGCAGTTCTTC. Encoded protein: CASSLELAGGRSEQFF.